Shown below are 28 T cell receptor beta chains from a single sample sequenced in a study of CD8+ T cells in alopecia areata. Noted treatment: oral pan-JAK inhibitor, 5-10 mg twice daily. Extracted from the samples, RNA was reverse transcribed into cDNA to serve as the sequencing template. Assay: immunoSEQ multiplex PCR; the TCRdb copy retains only in-frame clones and omits some. The sample has some 99,000 clones, 61% seen once. Sample: CD8+ T cells sorted from blood, taken at week 4, from a patient treated with tofacitinib. Receptor source: a human donor with alopecia areata.

A single count supports this clone. The V call is TRBV9, the J call TRBJ1-4, with D hard to call. Trimming pared 0 bases from V and 7 bases from J, leaving 16 bases between. Germline V lookup: CDR1 SGDLS, CDR2 YYNGEE. The CDR3 loop spans 16 amino acids. The CDR3 region has the DNA TGTGCCAGCAGCGTAGGGGAGGGAATAATGTTTGAAAAACTGTTTTTT. Its translation is CASSVGEGIMFEKLFF.

In its sample, this clone was seen a few times. The rearrangement uses TRBV25-1 and TRBJ1-6, with D perhaps TRBD1 (6 bases). With 6 bases removed from V and 10 bases from J, the gap between germline ends came to 19 bases. CDR1 and CDR2 from the germline V gene are MGHDK and SYGVNS. The CDR3 covers 15 residues. In DNA form, the CDR3 reads TGTGCCAGCAGGTCCCCTGGGGTGGGACAATCACCCCTCCACTTT. Amino acid sequence: CASRSPGVGQSPLHF.

V is TRBV29-1 and J is TRBJ2-6, with a possible D match to TRBD2 (7 bases). Trimming took 7 bases from V and 0 from J, leaving 16 bases between them. The CDR3 length is 16 residues. Germline CDR1 and CDR2: SQVTM and ANQGSEA. CDR3 sequence (DNA): TGCAGCGGGCAACGGGGGGCGCCCTCTGGGGCCAACGTCCTGACTTTC. Protein product: CSGQRGAPSGANVLTF. The full variable domain, completed using reference TRBV29-1 and TRBJ2-6, is SAVISQKPSRDICQRGTSLTIQCQVDSQVTMMFWYRQQPGQSLTLIATANQGSEATYESGFVIDKFPISRPNLTFSTLTVSNMSPEDSSIYLCSGQRGAPSGANVLTFGAGSRLTVL.

The chain couples TRBV7-2 to TRBJ2-3; D unclear. Per the germline V gene, CDR1 is SGHTA and CDR2 is FQGNSA. This CDR3 has 14 residues. Trimming cost V 1 base and J 4 bases, with 9 bases left between them. The CDR3, as DNA: TGTGCCAGCAGCTTAGGGCCTGGGCCAGATACGCAGTATTTT. This sequence encodes CASSLGPGPDTQYF.

The genes are TRBV19 and TRBJ2-1; no clear D gene. V was cut by 3 bases and J by 9 bases, with 9 bases left in between. Looked up from germline, CDR1 is LNHDA and CDR2 is SQIVND (reference sequence). CDR3 length equals 12 residues. The CDR3 region has the DNA TGTGCCAGTAGTATGGCTCCCATTGAGCAGTTCTTC. Its translation is CASSMAPIEQFF.

The chain employs TRBV9 and TRBJ2-7; no clear D gene. Trimming left V 1 base short and J 2 bases short, with 7 bases between. CDR1 is SGDLS and CDR2 is YYNGEE in the germline V gene. This CDR3 is 13 amino acids long. CDR3 sequence (DNA): TGTGCCAGCAGCGTATTGCCAACCTACGAGCAGTACTTC. It specifies CASSVLPTYEQYF.

This clone is medium-sized by share. The chain links TRBV7-9 to TRBJ2-5, with D tentatively TRBD1 or TRBD2 (5 bases each). V lost 6 bases, J lost 5 bases, and 16 bases lay in between. This CDR3 is 14 amino acids long. Germline V gene lookup returns CDR1 SEHNR and CDR2 FQNEAQ (reference sequence). CDR3 residues: CASSLGPPGETQYF. CDR3 DNA sequence: TGTGCCAGCAGTCTGGGACCGCCCGGGGAGACCCAGTACTTC.

This sequence joins TRBV2 and TRBJ2-7; D gene uncertain. The germline V gene encodes CDR1 SNHLY and CDR2 FYNNEI. The CDR3 is 13 residues long. Trimming left V 7 bases short and J 2 bases short, with 12 bases between. This chain's CDR3 is CASMGSRTYEQYF. The CDR3 bases are TGTGCCAGCATGGGAAGCCGCACCTACGAGCAGTACTTC.

J is TRBJ2-7 and V is TRBV7-2, with TRBD2 identical over 7 bases. With V trimmed by 4 bases and J by 4 bases, 10 bases remained unmatched. Looked up from germline, CDR1 is SGHTA and CDR2 is FQGNSA. This CDR3 has 15 residues. The CDR3 sequence is CASSSVPASGYEQYF. The CDR3 bases are TGTGCCAGCAGCTCCGTCCCCGCTAGCGGTTACGAGCAGTACTTC.

The chain combines TRBV4-3 with TRBJ2-5; 8 bases agree with TRBD2. Germline values: CDR1 LGHNA, CDR2 YSLEER. V lost 5 bases, J lost 3 bases, and 5 bases stayed unmatched. This CDR3 contains 14 residues. The CDR3 DNA follows: TGCGCCAGCAGCGCTCTAGCGGGTGAAGAGACCCAGTACTTC. It yields the protein CASSALAGEETQYF.

The V gene is TRBV7-9, the J gene TRBJ2-1, with D unclear. V lost 5 bases, J lost 7 bases, and 12 bases lay in between. This CDR3 contains 13 residues. Germline values: CDR1 SEHNR, CDR2 FQNEAQ (reference sequence). The CDR3 coding sequence is TGTGCCAGCAGCACCGGTAGGATTAATGAGCAGTTCTTC. This sequence encodes CASSTGRINEQFF.

Only a few counts were recorded for this clone. V gene TRBV7-9 combines with J gene TRBJ1-1; no reliable D call. Trimming shortened V by 2 bases and J by 3 bases, and 10 bases separated the two germline ends. Germline V CDR1 and CDR2: SEHNR, FQNEAQ (reference sequence). The CDR3 covers 14 residues. Written as DNA, the CDR3 is TGTGCCAGCAGCTTACAGGCAAGTGACACTGAAGCTTTCTTT. The encoded protein is CASSLQASDTEAFF.

The chain is built from TRBV27 and TRBJ2-7, with D tentatively TRBD1 (5 bases). The CDR3 has 13 amino acids. Between the trimmed V and J ends, which lost 5 bases and 0 bases, there was a span of 8 bases. Germline V gives CDR1 MNHEY, CDR2 SMNVEV (reference sequence). The CDR3 spells CASSLDISYEQYF. CDR3 sequence (DNA): TGTGCCAGCAGTCTGGACATCTCCTACGAGCAGTACTTC.

This clone was detected only a few times. The rearrangement uses TRBV7-9 and TRBJ2-1; 7 bases match TRBD2. The J segment lost 4 bases and the V segment lost 5 bases, leaving 8 bases of the junction unmatched. This CDR3 has 15 residues. The germline V gene encodes CDR1 SEHNR and CDR2 FQNEAQ (reference sequence). CDR3 residues: CASSPSRDYYNEQFF. CDR3 nucleotides: TGTGCCAGCAGCCCTTCCCGGGACTATTACAATGAGCAGTTCTTC.

This clone has just a few counts. The J gene is TRBJ2-3, the V gene TRBV28; 12 bases agree with TRBD2. Germline V lookup: CDR1 MDHEN, CDR2 SYDVKM. The CDR3 runs to 14 residues. With V trimmed by 6 bases and J by 14 bases, 12 bases remained unmatched. The DNA for the CDR3 is TGTGCCAGCAGCCCTGGACTAGCGGGATCGGTAGGGTATTTT. It codes for CASSPGLAGSVGYF.

This clone was seen a few times. The J gene is TRBJ2-7, the V gene TRBV6-5; TRBD2 agrees at 8 bases. This CDR3 has 11 residues. V gave up 8 bases and J gave up 4 bases; unmatched junction bases: 1. Germline V gene data show CDR1 as MNHEY and CDR2 as SVGAGI. Written as DNA, the CDR3 is TGTGCCAGCCGGGGGGGGTACGAGCAGTACTTC. It yields the protein CASRGGYEQYF.

Only a few counts were recorded for this clone. J is TRBJ2-7 and V is TRBV27; TRBD1 aligns across 7 bases. The V gene's germline CDR1 is MNHEY and CDR2 SMNVEV (reference sequence). This CDR3 is 14 amino acids long. The ends lost 4 bases at V and 2 bases at J; junction bases unmatched: 5. CDR3 in amino acids: CASSSRDSPYEQYF. CDR3 coding DNA: TGTGCCAGCAGTTCCCGGGACAGCCCCTACGAGCAGTACTTC.

The J gene is TRBJ2-3, the V gene TRBV6-6, with D possibly being TRBD2 (6 bases). Germline CDR1 is MNHNY and CDR2 is SVGAGI (reference sequence). CDR3 length: 12 amino acids. V gave up 7 bases and J gave up 5 bases, with 10 bases separating them. CDR3 sequence: CASNGGLDTQYF. In DNA, the CDR3 is TGTGCCAGCAATGGGGGGTTAGATACGCAGTATTTT.

The J gene is TRBJ1-2, the V gene TRBV7-9, with a possible D match to TRBD1 (6 bases). Germline loops: CDR1 SEHNR, CDR2 FQNEAQ (reference sequence). The V end lost 1 base, the J end lost 8 bases, and 11 bases lay between the germline ends. The CDR3 runs 13 residues. Written as DNA, the CDR3 is TGTGCCAGCAGCTTAGGTGGGGGCTTAGGCTACACCTTC. Residues: CASSLGGGLGYTF.

This clone has just one count. The V call is TRBV27, the J call TRBJ1-2; 9 bases match TRBD1. The trim removed 6 bases at V and 4 bases at J, leaving 9 bases unmatched. The CDR3 loop spans 15 amino acids. The germline V gene has CDR1 MNHEY and CDR2 SMNVEV (reference sequence). The CDR3 nucleotides are TGTGCCAGCAGCGTCCTAGGGACAGGGCTCTATGGCTACACCTTC. Residues: CASSVLGTGLYGYTF.

This clone was counted a few times. The rearrangement uses TRBV5-1 and TRBJ2-2; D could derive from TRBD1 or TRBD2 (6 bases each). The V and J ends lost 2 bases and 4 bases respectively, with 21 bases between them. The CDR3 extends over 18 amino acids. Germline V CDR1 and CDR2: SGHRS, YFSETQ. For the CDR3, the DNA is TGCGCCAGCAGCTTCCCCGGAGGAGGGGGGCTCCCCACCGGGGAGCTGTTTTTT. Its translation: CASSFPGGGGLPTGELFF.

This clone was found a few times. The chain joins TRBV4-3 to TRBJ2-3, with D hard to call. Trimming took off 3 bases at V and 4 bases at J, with 17 bases between the two ends. The CDR3 is made up of 16 amino acids. Germline V gene sequence: CDR1 LGHNA, CDR2 YSLEER. The CDR3 DNA follows: TGCGCCAGCAGCCAGAAAGCCGTCGGAGAAGCAGATACGCAGTATTTT. Translation: CASSQKAVGEADTQYF.

V is TRBV5-1 and J is TRBJ2-2; weak D call: TRBD1 (6 bases). Germline assignment: CDR1 SGHRS and CDR2 YFSETQ. The CDR3 has 15 residues. Trimming removed 6 bases at V and 4 bases at J, with 16 bases between. The CDR3 sequence is CASTSRGSITGELFF. The CDR3 region has the DNA TGCGCCAGCACTTCGAGGGGGTCGATCACCGGGGAGCTGTTTTTT. Complete variable domain (other parts from reference TRBV5-1 and TRBJ2-2): KAGVTQTPRYLIKTRGQQVTLSCSPISGHRSVSWYQQTPGQGLQFLFEYFSETQRNKGNFPGRFSGRQFSNSRSEMNVSTLELGDSALYLCASTSRGSITGELFFGEGSRLTVL.

The chain has TRBV6-5 and TRBJ2-1; D not resolved. V lost 2 bases, J lost 4 bases, and 6 bases lay in between. CDR1 and CDR2 (germline): MNHEY, SVGAGI. This CDR3 comprises 13 residues. CDR3 sequence: CASSYGQYNEQFF. The CDR3, as DNA: TGTGCCAGCAGTTACGGGCAGTACAATGAGCAGTTCTTC.

The rearrangement joins TRBV29-1 to TRBJ2-1; tentatively, D is TRBD2 (5 bases). Deletions cut 1 base from V and 4 bases from J, with 11 bases between. CDR3 length: 14 residues. Germline CDR1 is SQVTM and CDR2 is ANQGSEA. This CDR3 reads CSVEGGSNYNEQFF. The CDR3 DNA reads TGCAGCGTTGAAGGCGGGTCGAATTACAATGAGCAGTTCTTC.

The chain is built from TRBV5-1 and TRBJ2-7, with D hard to call. Germline CDR1 SGHRS, CDR2 YFSETQ. This CDR3 has 12 residues. Between the trimmed V and J ends, which lost 1 base and 6 bases, there was a span of 8 bases. The chain's CDR3 is CASSLLLAEQYF. The CDR3 DNA reads as TGCGCCAGCAGCTTGTTACTGGCCGAGCAGTACTTC.

V usage is TRBV30 and J usage is TRBJ1-2, with TRBD1 as a possible D gene (6 bases). The ends were cut back, 0 bases at V and 3 bases at J, with 14 bases in the middle. Germline values: CDR1 GTSNPN, CDR2 SVGIG (reference sequence). This CDR3 has 15 amino acids. Here the CDR3 DNA reads TGTGCCTGGAGTGTGTCTACAGGGTTAGACTATGGCTACACCTTC. As protein: CAWSVSTGLDYGYTF.

The rearrangement joins TRBV7-9 to TRBJ2-3, with D hard to call. Deletions cut 1 base from V and 4 bases from J, with 12 bases between. This CDR3 has 15 amino acids. CDR1 SEHNR and CDR2 FQNEAQ come from the germline V gene (reference sequence). CDR3 protein: CASSLVGSRSDTQYF. For the CDR3, the DNA is TGTGCCAGCAGCTTAGTGGGGTCAAGGTCAGATACGCAGTATTTT.